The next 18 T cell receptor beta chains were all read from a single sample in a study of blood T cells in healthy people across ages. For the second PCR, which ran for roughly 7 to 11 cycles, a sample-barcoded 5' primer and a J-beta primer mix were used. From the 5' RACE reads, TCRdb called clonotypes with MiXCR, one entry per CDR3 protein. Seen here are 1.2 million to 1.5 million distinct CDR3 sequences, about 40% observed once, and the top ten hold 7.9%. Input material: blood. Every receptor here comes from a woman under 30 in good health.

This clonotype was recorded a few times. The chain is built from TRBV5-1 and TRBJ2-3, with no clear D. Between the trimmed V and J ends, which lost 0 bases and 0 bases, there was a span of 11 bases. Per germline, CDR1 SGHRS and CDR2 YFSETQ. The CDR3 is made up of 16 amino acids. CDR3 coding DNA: TGCGCCAGCAGCTTGGTTGTGGACCTTAGCACAGATACGCAGTATTTT. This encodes CASSLVVDLSTDTQYF.

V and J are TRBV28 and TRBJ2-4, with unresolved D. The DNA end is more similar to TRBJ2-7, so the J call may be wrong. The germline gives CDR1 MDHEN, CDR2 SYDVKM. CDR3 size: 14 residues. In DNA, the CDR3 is TGTGCCAGCAGCCTGAACGAGTGGGCCTACGAGCAGTACTTC. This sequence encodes CASSLNEWAYEQYF.

CDR3 in amino acids: CASNTGEHGYTF. CDR3 coding DNA: TGTGCCAGCAACACAGGGGAACACGGCTACACCTTC. The V and J genes are TRBV2 and TRBJ1-2; 7 bases map to TRBD1. This CDR3 is built from 12 residues. V was pared by 7 bases and J by 8 bases, with 7 bases of the junction left unmatched. Germline values: CDR1 SNHLY, CDR2 FYNNEI.

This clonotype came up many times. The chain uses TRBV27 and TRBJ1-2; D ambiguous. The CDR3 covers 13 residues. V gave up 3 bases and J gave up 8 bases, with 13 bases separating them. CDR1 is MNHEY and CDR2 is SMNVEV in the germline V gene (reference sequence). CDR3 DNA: TGTGCCAGCAGTTTGAGCAGTTTGTTCGGCTACACCTTC. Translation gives CASSLSSLFGYTF.

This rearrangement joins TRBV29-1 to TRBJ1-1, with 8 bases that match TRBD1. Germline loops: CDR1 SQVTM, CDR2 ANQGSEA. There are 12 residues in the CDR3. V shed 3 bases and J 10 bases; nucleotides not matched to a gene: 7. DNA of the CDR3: TGCAGCGTTGACGGACAGGGTAAGGGAGCTTTCTTT. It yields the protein CSVDGQGKGAFF.

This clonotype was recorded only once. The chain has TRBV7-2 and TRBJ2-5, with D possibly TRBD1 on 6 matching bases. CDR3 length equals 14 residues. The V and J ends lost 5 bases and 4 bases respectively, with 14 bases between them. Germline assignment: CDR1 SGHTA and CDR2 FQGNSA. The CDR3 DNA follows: TGTGCCAGCAGCCGACAAGGGGGATCAGAGACCCAGTACTTC. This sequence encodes CASSRQGGSETQYF.

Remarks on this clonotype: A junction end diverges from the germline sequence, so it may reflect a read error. The CDR3 loop reads CASRRSPNKEQFF. CDR3 bases: TGTGCCAGCCGGCGGTCCCCGAACAAAGAGCAGTTCTTC. This chain connects TRBV7-8 to TRBJ2-1, with unresolved D. The CDR3 spans 13 residues. Looked up from germline, CDR1 is SGHVS and CDR2 is FQNEAQ.

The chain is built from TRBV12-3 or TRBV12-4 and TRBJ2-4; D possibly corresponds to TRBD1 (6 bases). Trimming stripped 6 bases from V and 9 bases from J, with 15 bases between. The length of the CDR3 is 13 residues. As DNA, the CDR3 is TGTGCCAGCAGGGATGGGACATTTGGCATTCAGTACTTC. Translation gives CASRDGTFGIQYF.

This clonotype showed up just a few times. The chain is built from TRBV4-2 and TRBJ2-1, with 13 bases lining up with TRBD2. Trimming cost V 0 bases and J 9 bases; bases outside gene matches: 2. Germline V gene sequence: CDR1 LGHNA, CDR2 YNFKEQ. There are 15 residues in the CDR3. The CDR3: CASSQDTSGRGEQFF. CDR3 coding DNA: TGTGCCAGCAGCCAAGACACTAGCGGGAGGGGTGAGCAGTTCTTC.

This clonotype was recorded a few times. The CDR3 spells CASSMGTGFYEQYF. The CDR3 DNA sequence: TGTGCCAGTAGTATGGGAACAGGCTTCTACGAGCAGTACTTC. The chain recombines TRBV19 with TRBJ2-7, with a weak D call TRBD1 (5 bases). In germline, CDR1 is LNHDA, CDR2 SQIVND (reference sequence). Between the trimmed V and J ends, which lost 3 bases and 3 bases, there was a span of 12 bases. This CDR3 has 14 residues.

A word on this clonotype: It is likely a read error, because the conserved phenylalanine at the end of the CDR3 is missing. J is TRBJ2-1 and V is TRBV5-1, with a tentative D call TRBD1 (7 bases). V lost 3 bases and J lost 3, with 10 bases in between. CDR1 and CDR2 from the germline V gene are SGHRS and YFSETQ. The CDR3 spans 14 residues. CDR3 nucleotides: TGCGCCAGCAGCTGGGGGGACAGCTACAATGAGCAGTTCTCC. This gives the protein CASSWGDSYNEQFS.

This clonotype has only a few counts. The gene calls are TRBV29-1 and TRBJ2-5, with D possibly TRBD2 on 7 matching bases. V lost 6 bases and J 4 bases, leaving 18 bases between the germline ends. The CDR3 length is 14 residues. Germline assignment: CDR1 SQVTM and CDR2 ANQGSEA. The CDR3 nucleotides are TGCAGCGTAAGACGGGGGGCCCCTACAGAGACCCAGTACTTC. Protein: CSVRRGAPTETQYF.

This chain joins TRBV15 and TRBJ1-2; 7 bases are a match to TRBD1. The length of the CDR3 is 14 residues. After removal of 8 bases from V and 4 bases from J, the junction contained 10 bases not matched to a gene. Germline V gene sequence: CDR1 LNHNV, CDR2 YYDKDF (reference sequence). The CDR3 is CATAASTGTYGYTF. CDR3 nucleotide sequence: TGTGCCACCGCAGCCTCGACAGGGACCTATGGCTACACCTTC. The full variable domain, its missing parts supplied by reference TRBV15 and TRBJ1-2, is DAMVIQNPRYQVTQFGKPVTLSCSQTLNHNVMYWYQQKSSQAPKLLFHYYDKDFNNEADTPDNFQSRRPNTSFCFLDIRSPGLGDTAMYLCATAASTGTYGYTFGSGTRLTVV.

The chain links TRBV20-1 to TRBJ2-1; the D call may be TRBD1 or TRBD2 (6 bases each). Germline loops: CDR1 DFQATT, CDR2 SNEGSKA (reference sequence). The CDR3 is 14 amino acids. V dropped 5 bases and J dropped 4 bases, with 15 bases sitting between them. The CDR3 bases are TGCAGTGCTTCGGGCGGGGACACTTACAATGAGCAGTTCTTC. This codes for CSASGGDTYNEQFF.

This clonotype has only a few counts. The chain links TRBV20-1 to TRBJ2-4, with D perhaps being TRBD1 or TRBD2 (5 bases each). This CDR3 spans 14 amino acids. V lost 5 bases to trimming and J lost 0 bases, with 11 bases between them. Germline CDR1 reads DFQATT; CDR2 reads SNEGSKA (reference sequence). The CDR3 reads CSAQGRIAKNIQYF. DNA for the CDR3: TGCAGTGCTCAGGGACGGATAGCCAAAAACATTCAGTACTTC.

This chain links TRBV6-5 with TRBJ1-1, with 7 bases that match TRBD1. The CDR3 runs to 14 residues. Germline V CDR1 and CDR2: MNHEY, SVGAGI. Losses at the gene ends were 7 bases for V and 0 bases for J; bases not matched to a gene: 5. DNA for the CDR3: TGTGCCAGCACCCGGACAGGACTGAACACTGAAGCTTTCTTT. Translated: CASTRTGLNTEAFF.

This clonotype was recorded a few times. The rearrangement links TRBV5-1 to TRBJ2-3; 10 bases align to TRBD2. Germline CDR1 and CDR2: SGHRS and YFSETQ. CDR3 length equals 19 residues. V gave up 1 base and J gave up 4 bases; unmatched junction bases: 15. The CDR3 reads CASSLLVAGGPTSSDTQYF. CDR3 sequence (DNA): TGCGCCAGCAGCTTGTTGGTAGCGGGAGGCCCGACCTCCTCAGATACGCAGTATTTT. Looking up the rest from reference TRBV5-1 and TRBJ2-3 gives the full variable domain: KAGVTQTPRYLIKTRGQQVTLSCSPISGHRSVSWYQQTPGQGLQFLFEYFSETQRNKGNFPGRFSGRQFSNSRSEMNVSTLELGDSALYLCASSLLVAGGPTSSDTQYFGPGTRLTVL.

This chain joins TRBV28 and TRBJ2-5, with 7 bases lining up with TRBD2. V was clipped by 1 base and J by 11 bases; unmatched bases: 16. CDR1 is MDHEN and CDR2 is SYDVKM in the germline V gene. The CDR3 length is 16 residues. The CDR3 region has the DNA TGTGCCAGCAGTTTATTGGTCAGCGGGGTCTACAATGAGCAGTACTTC. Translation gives CASSLLVSGVYNEQYF. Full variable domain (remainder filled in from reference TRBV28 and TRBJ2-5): DVKVTQSSRYLVKRTGEKVFLECVQDMDHENMFWYRQDPGLGLRLIYFSYDVKMKEKGDIPEGYSVSREKKERFSLILESASTNQTSMYLCASSLLVSGVYNEQYFGPGTRLLVL.